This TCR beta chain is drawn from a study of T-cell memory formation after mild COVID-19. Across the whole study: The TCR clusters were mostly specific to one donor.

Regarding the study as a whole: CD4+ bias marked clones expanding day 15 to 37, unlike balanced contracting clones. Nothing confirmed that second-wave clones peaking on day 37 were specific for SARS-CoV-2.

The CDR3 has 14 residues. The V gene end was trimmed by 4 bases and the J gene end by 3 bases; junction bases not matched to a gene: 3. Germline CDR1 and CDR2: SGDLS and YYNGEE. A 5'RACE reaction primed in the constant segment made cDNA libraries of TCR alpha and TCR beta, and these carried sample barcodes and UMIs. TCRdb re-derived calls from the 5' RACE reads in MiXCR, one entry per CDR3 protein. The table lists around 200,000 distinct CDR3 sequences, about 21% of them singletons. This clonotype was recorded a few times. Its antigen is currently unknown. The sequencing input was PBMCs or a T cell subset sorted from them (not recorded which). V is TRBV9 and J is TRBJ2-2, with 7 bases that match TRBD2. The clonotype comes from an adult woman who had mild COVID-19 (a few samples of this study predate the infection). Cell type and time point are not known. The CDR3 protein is CASSPGGDTGELFF. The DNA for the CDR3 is TGTGCCAGCAGCCCGGGGGGAGACACCGGGGAGCTGTTTTTT.